This T cell receptor beta chain was sequenced during a study of CD8+CD57+ T cells in acquired aplastic anemia. About the research overall: Yields of DNA that came from sorted CD4+ and CD8+ cells averaged approximately 3.5 ug. Study results and limitations: Patients and controls had CD8+ Simpson's diversity values that were not significantly distinct. Comparison of patients with controls identified roughly 27 shared CD8+ CDR3 sequences.

Remarks on this clonotype: What it binds is not known.

The CDR3 extends over 17 amino acids. The V gene's germline CDR1 is SGDLS and CDR2 YYNGEE. V dropped 4 bases and J dropped 0; count of bases not matched to a gene: 10. Profiling of TCR beta VDJ combinations and CDR3 sequences used genomic DNA as template. A single record per CDR3 protein comes from TCRdb applying MiXCR to the reads. Among tens of thousands of distinct CDR3 sequences listed, under 80% were seen once. Those patients picked for sequencing had displayed CD8+CD57+ cell expansion on flow cytometry. Prior therapy had not been administered to any patient at the time of blood sampling. The sample was sorted CD4+, CD8+, or CD8+CD57+ T cells (not recorded which) from PBMCs. This clonotype was sampled from a human donor with aplastic anemia. The V and J genes are TRBV9 and TRBJ1-3; 7 bases are shared with TRBD1. CDR3 sequence (DNA): TGTGCCAGCAGCTTAGCGACGGGACAGCTCTCTGGAAACACCATATATTTT. Its translation: CASSLATGQLSGNTIYF.